The clone carrying this T cell receptor (beta chain) was detected only a few times. TCRdb's copy holds only in-frame clones and misses some; the assay was immunoSEQ multiplex PCR. This sample has around 330,000 clones, with about nine tenths found just once. The record originates from a study of blood T cell repertoires in COVID-19. Grouping used clinical history reported by participants in a survey and questionnaire. The source is a woman in her thirties or forties who had recovered from COVID-19. Source material: PBMCs or T cells enriched from blood (not recorded which).

The CDR3 region is CASSLTPEDTQYF. CDR3 in DNA: TGTGCCAGCAGTCTCACTCCCGAGGATACGCAGTATTTT. This rearrangement joins TRBV2 to TRBJ2-3; D ambiguous. The CDR3 totals 13 residues. Germline V gives CDR1 SNHLY, CDR2 FYNNEI. V was trimmed by 5 bases and J by 6 bases, leaving 12 bases between them.